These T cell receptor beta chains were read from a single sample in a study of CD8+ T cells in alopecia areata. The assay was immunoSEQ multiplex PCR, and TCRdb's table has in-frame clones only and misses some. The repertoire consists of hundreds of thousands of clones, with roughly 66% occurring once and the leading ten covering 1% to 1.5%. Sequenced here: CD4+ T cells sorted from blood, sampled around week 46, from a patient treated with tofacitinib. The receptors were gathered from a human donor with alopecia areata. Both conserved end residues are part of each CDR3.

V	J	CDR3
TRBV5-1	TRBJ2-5	CASSLDGRMIQETQYF
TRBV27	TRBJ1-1	CASTDRVNTEAFF
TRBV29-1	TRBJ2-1	CSVDQSRVGEQFF
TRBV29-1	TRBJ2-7	CSVGPSGYEQYF
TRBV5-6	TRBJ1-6	CASSSLKGNSYNSPLHF
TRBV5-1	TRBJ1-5	CASSLTADQPQHF
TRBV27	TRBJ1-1	CASGGAFPNTEAFF
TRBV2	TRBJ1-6	CASSTDRDSSPLHF
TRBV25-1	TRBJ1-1	CASIGGGWTEAFF
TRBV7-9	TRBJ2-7	CASSLSVVKLDF
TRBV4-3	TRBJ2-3	CASSPRKDTDTQYF
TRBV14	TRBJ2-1	CASSPMVDNEQFF
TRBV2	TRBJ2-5	CASTLGLLETQYF
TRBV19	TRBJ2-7	CASSIAGGHYEQYF
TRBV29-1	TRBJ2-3	CSGGQNTDTQYF
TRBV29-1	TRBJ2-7	CSVEGPSGGETSYEQYF
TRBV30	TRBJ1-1	CAWSGIPNTEAFF
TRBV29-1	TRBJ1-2	CSAAGGPGGYTF
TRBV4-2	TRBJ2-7	CASSQDGLAGGQYEQYF
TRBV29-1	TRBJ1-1	CSGKGAGTEAFF
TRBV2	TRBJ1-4	CASRTPGLAEKLFF
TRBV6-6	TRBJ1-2	CASSNSYGYTF
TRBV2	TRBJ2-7	CASSAGTYEQYF
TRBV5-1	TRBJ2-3	CASSLESSEGTDTQYF
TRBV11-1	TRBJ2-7	CASSPQPGEYEQYF
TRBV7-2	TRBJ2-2	CASSLDYTGELFF
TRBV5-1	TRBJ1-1	CASSKSTVNTEAFF
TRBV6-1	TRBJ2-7	CASIIGQGGFYEQYF
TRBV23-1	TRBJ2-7	CASSPPGPGNTYEQYF
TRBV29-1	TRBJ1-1	CSVGQKINTEAFF
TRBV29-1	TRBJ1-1	CSVTRRQGVTEAFF
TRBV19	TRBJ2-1	CASTPLGHAGSEQFF
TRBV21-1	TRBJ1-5	CATPRRQGVSNQPQHF
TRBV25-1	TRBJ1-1	CASSRVNTEAFF
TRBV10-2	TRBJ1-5	CASSEGGQRNQPQHF
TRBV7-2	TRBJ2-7	CASSEGGAGEQYF
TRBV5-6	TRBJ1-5	CASSLASMGPRGNQPQHF
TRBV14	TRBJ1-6	CASSVQRSNSPLHF
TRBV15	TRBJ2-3	CATSRGPTERTQYF
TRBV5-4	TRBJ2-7	CASSLARGGGVSHEQYF
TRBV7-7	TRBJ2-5	CASSRTGFGGETQYF
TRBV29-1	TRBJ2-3	CSVSSTGTDTQYF
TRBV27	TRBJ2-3	CASSPGTTDTQYF
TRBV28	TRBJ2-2	CASSSWAGGNGELFF
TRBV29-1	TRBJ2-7	CSVEWGAGSYEQYF